This TCR beta chain originates from a study of blood T cell repertoires in COVID-19. At the level of the study: The United States, Italy and Spain were the sources of the acute and convalescent COVID-19 samples. PBMCs, B-cell-depleted T cells, or T cells were the source of the cDNA or gDNA that made up the material.

This clone was picked up one time. Germline-derived CDR1 and CDR2 are MNHEY and SVGEGT. With 2 bases removed from V and 12 bases from J, the gap between germline ends came to 14 bases. There are 13 residues in the CDR3. Under the authors' procedure: Nucleated cell number was recorded as an estimate derived from reference gene primer amplification. Sequencing used immunoSEQ multiplex PCR; TCRdb keeps in-frame clones, though not all of them. V and J calls and clone size are given by that table; D and trimming were obtained from the DNA. Found here are about 360,000 clones, more than 75% of them singletons; the top ten hold 3%.

The chain joins TRBV6-2 or TRBV6-3 to TRBJ2-1; a possible D gene is TRBD1 (6 bases). Input material: peripheral blood. The sequence came from a human donor in a cohort sampled during active COVID-19. The CDR3, as DNA: TGTGCCAGCAGTTACGCCTACAGGGCTCGGCAGTTCTTC. Amino acid sequence: CASSYAYRARQFF.